This TCR beta chain was profiled in a study of T cell repertoires in cytomegalovirus infection. About the research overall: Peptides in the study included HLA-C-restricted and HLA-B-restricted CMV epitopes. Matching HLA type and CMV infection were both indicated by public TCR beta signatures. Study conclusions and caveats: HLA-C-restricted CMV-specific TCR beta clonotypes were dominant in the ex vivo response. Totalled public TCR beta family frequency picked out people who carried CMV plus the relevant HLA.

This clonotype was found a few times. Its cognate antigen is unknown. V shed 0 bases, J shed 6 bases, and the junction held 12 bases outside the gene matches. CDR1 is SGHDT and CDR2 is YYEEEE in the germline V gene. The CDR3 is 17 residues long. A single record per CDR3 protein comes from TCRdb applying MiXCR to the reads. Of about 500,000 distinct CDR3 sequences listed, 33% are singletons. The rearrangement joins TRBV5-6 to TRBJ1-1; 9 bases align to TRBD1. The TCR comes from a human donor in good health (CMV status not recorded). Some clones in this sample may be carry-over from other donors' samples. The sequences come from cultured PBMCs, collected from culture after CMV antigen stimulation. The CDR3 spells CASSLVGTGRIYAEAFF. The DNA for the CDR3 is TGTGCCAGCAGCTTGGTTGGGACAGGGCGAATATACGCTGAAGCTTTCTTT.